The 13 T cell receptor beta chains listed next were all sequenced from one sample in a study of metastatic and nonmetastatic thyroid tumors. No treatment of any kind had been given to any patient before thyroid surgery. TCRdb recomputed clones from the PCR reads via MiXCR. The sample shows about 27,000 clones, under 30% of them seen only once. Source material: blood. The receptors shown here come from a female donor with papillary thyroid cancer or a benign thyroid nodule (not recorded which). Some clones in this sample may be carry-over from other donors' samples.

This clone appeared many times. This rearrangement joins TRBV10-1 to TRBJ2-3; D is perhaps TRBD2 (6 bases). V dropped 3 bases and J dropped 6 bases, with 16 bases sitting between them. Per germline, CDR1 WNHNN and CDR2 SYGVQD (reference sequence). CDR3 size: 15 residues. The CDR3 sequence is CASSELLGGYDTQYF. In nucleotides, the CDR3 is TGCGCCAGCAGTGAACTCCTGGGGGGTTATGATACGCAGTATTTT.

At least ten counts were recorded for this clone. V usage is TRBV5-8 and J usage is TRBJ2-5, with 8 bases identical to TRBD1. V lost 2 bases, J lost 9 bases, and 3 bases stayed unmatched. The CDR3 loop spans 12 amino acids. Germline V gene lookup returns CDR1 SGHTS and CDR2 YDEGEE. The CDR3 nucleotides read TGTGCCAGCAGCTTCCCACAGGGGGCCCAGTACTTC. Translated: CASSFPQGAQYF.

This clone was seen a handful of times. The chain combines TRBV28 with TRBJ1-1; the D gene is possibly TRBD1 (5 bases). Trimming took 7 bases from V and 2 from J, leaving 20 bases between them. Looked up from germline, CDR1 is MDHEN and CDR2 is SYDVKM. The CDR3 length is 16 residues. In DNA form, the CDR3 reads TGTGCCAGCACTGTCCTACAGGATTTAATTAACACTGAAGCTTTCTTT. Residues: CASTVLQDLINTEAFF.

This clone has at least ten counts. This chain connects TRBV7-9 to TRBJ2-6; D gene uncertain. The CDR3 loop spans 12 amino acids. Germline V gene data show CDR1 as SEHNR and CDR2 as FQNEAQ (reference sequence). V gave up 4 bases and J gave up 2 bases, with 0 bases separating them. CDR3 loop: CASSSGANVLTF. The CDR3 nucleotides read TGTGCCAGCAGCTCTGGGGCCAACGTCCTGACTTTC.

This clone was found many times. The CDR3 loop is CASSLGARSGNTIYF. CDR3 DNA sequence: TGTGCCAGCAGCTTAGGGGCCCGCTCTGGAAACACCATATATTTT. The chain has TRBV7-9 and TRBJ1-3, with D unclear. From germline, CDR1 is SEHNR and CDR2 FQNEAQ (reference sequence). The CDR3 runs 15 residues. V was shortened by 1 base and J by 0 bases, with 7 bases between the two germline ends.

This clone is medium-sized within its sample. The rearrangement joins TRBV5-1 to TRBJ2-1; D is perhaps TRBD1 (6 bases). Germline lookup yields CDR1 SGHRS and CDR2 YFSETQ. V lost 2 bases and J lost 6, with 9 bases in between. The CDR3 covers 13 residues. The CDR3: CASSFGTSNEQFF. In nucleotides, the CDR3 is TGCGCCAGCAGCTTCGGGACATCCAATGAGCAGTTCTTC. Supplemented by reference TRBV5-1 and TRBJ2-1, the full variable domain reads KAGVTQTPRYLIKTRGQQVTLSCSPISGHRSVSWYQQTPGQGLQFLFEYFSETQRNKGNFPGRFSGRQFSNSRSEMNVSTLELGDSALYLCASSFGTSNEQFFGPGTRLTVL.

The chain recombines TRBV11-2 with TRBJ2-1, with D tentatively TRBD1 or TRBD2 (5 bases each). The V end lost 5 bases, the J end lost 13 bases, and 21 bases lay between the germline ends. In germline, CDR1 is SGHAT, CDR2 FQNNGV. The CDR3 runs to 14 residues. CDR3 DNA: TGTGCCAGCAGCGACTCGGGACGAATGGAGACCCAGTTCTTC. Translated: CASSDSGRMETQFF. The full variable domain, with the rest looked up from reference TRBV11-2 and TRBJ2-1, is EAGVAQSPRYKIIEKRQSVAFWCNPISGHATLYWYQQILGQGPKLLIQFQNNGVVDDSQLPKDRFSAERLKGVDSTLKIQPAKLEDSAVYLCASSDSGRMETQFFGPGTRLTVL.

This clone showed up just a few times. The gene calls are TRBV7-9 and TRBJ2-3; D not resolved. The CDR3 loop spans 10 amino acids. The germline gives CDR1 SEHNR, CDR2 FQNEAQ (reference sequence). The V end was cut by 8 bases, the J end by 4 bases, with 4 bases between. In nucleotides, the CDR3 is TGTGCCAGCGACCCAGATACGCAGTATTTT. Protein: CASDPDTQYF.

This clone came up many times. The chain couples TRBV29-1 to TRBJ2-1, with TRBD2 as a possible D gene (6 bases). Trimming shortened V by 7 bases and J by 0 bases, and 13 bases separated the two germline ends. From germline, CDR1 is SQVTM and CDR2 ANQGSEA. CDR3 length equals 14 residues. This CDR3 is CSGNQGGSYNEQFF. CDR3 DNA: TGCAGCGGGAACCAGGGAGGCTCCTACAATGAGCAGTTCTTC.

This chain links TRBV20-1 with TRBJ2-7; TRBD2 aligns across 12 bases. CDR3 length equals 14 residues. The germline CDR1 and CDR2 sequences are DFQATT and SNEGSKA (reference sequence). Trimming at V came to 4 bases and at J to 7 bases, leaving 8 bases not matched to a gene. The CDR3 bases are TGCAGTGCTACACGACTAGCGGGAGTTGTTGAGCAGTACTTC. Protein: CSATRLAGVVEQYF.

This clone was detected ten times or more. This chain links TRBV27 with TRBJ2-5; D ambiguous. Trimming shortened V by 4 bases and J by 4 bases, and 10 bases separated the two germline ends. Germline V gene data show CDR1 as MNHEY and CDR2 as SMNVEV (reference sequence). The CDR3 has 13 amino acids. The CDR3: CASSSRLGETQYF. CDR3 DNA: TGTGCCAGCAGTTCCAGGCTGGGAGAGACCCAGTACTTC.

This clone has only a few counts. CDR3: CASSIVQGITGELFF. The CDR3 DNA follows: TGTGCCAGTAGTATCGTACAGGGAATCACCGGGGAGCTGTTTTTT. The genes are TRBV19 and TRBJ2-2; D might be TRBD1 (6 bases). The CDR3 length is 15 residues. CDR1 and CDR2 from the germline V gene are LNHDA and SQIVND (reference sequence). With 3 bases removed from V and 4 bases from J, the gap between germline ends came to 12 bases.

This clone is classed as medium-sized. V gene TRBV5-1 combines with J gene TRBJ2-1, with D unresolved. The germline V and J ends were trimmed by 2 bases and 0 bases, with 9 bases remaining between them. CDR1 SGHRS and CDR2 YFSETQ come from the germline V gene. CDR3 length: 15 residues. CDR3 loop: CASSFAESSYNEQFF. DNA for the CDR3: TGCGCCAGCAGCTTCGCGGAGAGCTCCTACAATGAGCAGTTCTTC. The full variable domain, its missing parts supplied by reference TRBV5-1 and TRBJ2-1, is KAGVTQTPRYLIKTRGQQVTLSCSPISGHRSVSWYQQTPGQGLQFLFEYFSETQRNKGNFPGRFSGRQFSNSRSEMNVSTLELGDSALYLCASSFAESSYNEQFFGPGTRLTVL.